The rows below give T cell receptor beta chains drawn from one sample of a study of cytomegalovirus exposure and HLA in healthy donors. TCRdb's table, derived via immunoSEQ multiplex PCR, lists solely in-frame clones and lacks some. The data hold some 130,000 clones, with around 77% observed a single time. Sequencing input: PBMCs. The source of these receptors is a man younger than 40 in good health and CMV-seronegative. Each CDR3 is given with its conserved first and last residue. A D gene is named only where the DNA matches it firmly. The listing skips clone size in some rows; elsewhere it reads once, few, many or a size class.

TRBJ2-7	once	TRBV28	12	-	TGTGCCAGCAGTTTGGCATCCTACGAGCAGTACTTC	CASSLASYEQYF
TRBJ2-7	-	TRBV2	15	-	TGTGCCAGCAGTGCATGGGGGGACGGGACCTACGAGCAGTACTTC	CASSAWGDGTYEQYF
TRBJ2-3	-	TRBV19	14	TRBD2	TGTGCCAGTAGGACTAGCCCAATCACAGATACGCAGTATTTT	CASRTSPITDTQYF
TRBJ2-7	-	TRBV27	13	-	TGTGCCAGCAGTTATGGTGGAGGTTACGAGCAGTACTTC	CASSYGGGYEQYF
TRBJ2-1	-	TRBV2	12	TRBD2	TGTGCCAGCAGTTTCCCACTAGCGAAGCAGTTCTTC	CASSFPLAKQFF
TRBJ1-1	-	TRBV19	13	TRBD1	TGTGCCACCAGCGGACAGGGAGGGACTGAAGCTTTCTTT	CATSGQGGTEAFF
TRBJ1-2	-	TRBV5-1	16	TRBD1	TGCGCCAGCAGCTTATCGGGACAGGCAGCTAACTATGGCTACACCTTC	CASSLSGQAANYGYTF
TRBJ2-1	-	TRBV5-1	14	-	TGCGCCAGCAGCTTGGGTGAAACTTCCAATGAGCAGTTCTTC	CASSLGETSNEQFF
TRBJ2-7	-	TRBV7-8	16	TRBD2	TGTGCCAGCAGCTTAGCCGGACTAGCGGGGGGGAGCGAGCAGTACTTC	CASSLAGLAGGSEQYF
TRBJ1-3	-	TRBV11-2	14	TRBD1	TGTGCCAGCAGCTCCGACAGGGGCAGTAACACCATATATTTT	CASSSDRGSNTIYF